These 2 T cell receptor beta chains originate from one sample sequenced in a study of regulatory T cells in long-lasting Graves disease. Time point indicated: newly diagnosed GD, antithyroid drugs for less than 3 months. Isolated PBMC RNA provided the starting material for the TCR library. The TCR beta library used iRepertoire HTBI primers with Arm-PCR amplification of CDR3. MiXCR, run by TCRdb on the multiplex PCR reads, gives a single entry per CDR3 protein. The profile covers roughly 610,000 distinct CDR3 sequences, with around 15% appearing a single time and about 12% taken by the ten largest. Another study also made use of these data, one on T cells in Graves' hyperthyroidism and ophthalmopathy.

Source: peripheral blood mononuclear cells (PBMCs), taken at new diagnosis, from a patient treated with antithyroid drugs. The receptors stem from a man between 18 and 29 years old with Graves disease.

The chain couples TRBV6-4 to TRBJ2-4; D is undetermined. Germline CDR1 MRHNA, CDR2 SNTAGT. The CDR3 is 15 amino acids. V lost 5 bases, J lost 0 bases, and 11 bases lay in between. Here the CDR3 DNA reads TGTGCCAGCAGTAGTCGGGTTCTAGCCAAAAACATTCAGTACTTC. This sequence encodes CASSSRVLAKNIQYF.

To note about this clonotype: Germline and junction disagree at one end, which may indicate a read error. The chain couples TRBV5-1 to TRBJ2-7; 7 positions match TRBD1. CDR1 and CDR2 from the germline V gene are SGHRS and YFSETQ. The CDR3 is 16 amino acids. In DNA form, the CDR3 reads TGCGCCAGCAGCCTCACTACAGGGGCGACCTCCTACGTGCAGTACTTC. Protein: CASSLTTGATSYVQYF.